This T cell receptor beta chain was identified during a study of PD-1 blockade in classical Hodgkin lymphoma. Study results and caveats: Those patients who began receiving nivolumab less than 1 year after ASCT had lower diversity, and they were excluded. As was reported, newly diagnosed patients showed lower baseline TCR diversity than healthy donors did. By C4D1, diversity of CD4+ TCRs had risen significantly, whereas that of CD8+ TCRs had not.

With no exception, relapse followed autologous stem cell transplantation in all patients, and brentuximab vedotin exposure varied. This clone was observed many times. Its antigen remains unknown. The CDR3 consists of 16 residues. The V segment lost 3 bases and the J segment 6 bases; nucleotides outside the gene matches: 12. Per the germline V gene, CDR1 is SGHNT and CDR2 is YENEEA. Some clones are missing from TCRdb's copy, which holds only in-frame ones; the method was immunoSEQ multiplex PCR. The repertoire has around 25,000 clones, roughly 68% of them found once; the top ten carry approximately 12%.

Here the sequenced sample was peripheral blood mononuclear cells (PBMCs), taken before the second cycle of nivolumab. The J gene is TRBJ2-3, the V gene TRBV11-3, with 7 bases lining up with TRBD2. This sequence originates from a human donor with classical Hodgkin lymphoma. This CDR3 is CASSFGIAGLIDTQYF. CDR3 coding DNA: TGTGCCAGCAGCTTTGGTATAGCGGGTCTCATTGATACGCAGTATTTT.